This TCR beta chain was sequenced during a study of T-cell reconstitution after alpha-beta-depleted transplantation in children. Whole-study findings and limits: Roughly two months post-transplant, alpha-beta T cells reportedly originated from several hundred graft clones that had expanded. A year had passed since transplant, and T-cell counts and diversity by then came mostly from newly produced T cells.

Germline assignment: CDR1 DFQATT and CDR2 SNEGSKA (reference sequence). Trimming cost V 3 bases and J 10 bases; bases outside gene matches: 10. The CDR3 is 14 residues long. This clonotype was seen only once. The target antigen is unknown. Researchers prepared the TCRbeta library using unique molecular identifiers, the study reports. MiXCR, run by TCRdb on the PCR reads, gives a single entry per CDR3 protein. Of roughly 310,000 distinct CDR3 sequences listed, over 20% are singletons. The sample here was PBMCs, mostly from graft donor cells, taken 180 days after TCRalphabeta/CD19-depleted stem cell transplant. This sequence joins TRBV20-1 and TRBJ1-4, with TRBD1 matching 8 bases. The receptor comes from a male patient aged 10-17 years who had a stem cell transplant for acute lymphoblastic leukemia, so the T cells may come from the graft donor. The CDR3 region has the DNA TGCAGTGCTAGGTCGACAGGGGAGATCGGAAAACTGTTTTTT. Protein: CSARSTGEIGKLFF.